The clone carrying this T cell receptor (beta chain) occurred a few times. This record comes from a study of blood T cell repertoires in COVID-19. Across the study: Samples came from the United States, Italy and Spain, spanning acute and convalescent COVID-19. PBMCs, B-cell-depleted T cells, or T cells were the source of the cDNA or gDNA that made up the material.

The CDR3 contains 15 residues. Trimming removed 5 bases from V and 0 bases from J; junction bases left unmatched: 4. The germline CDR1 and CDR2 sequences are LNHDA and SQIVND (reference sequence). Seattle's enrolled individuals joined amid active infection and were then monitored longitudinally. In the original analysis: Counts of nucleated cells, estimated from reference gene primer amplification, were obtained. Profiled with immunoSEQ multiplex PCR; TCRdb holds only in-frame clones, not every one. V and J calls plus clone size are reproduced from that table; the DNA served to infer D and trimming. The top ten clones hold 0.6% to 0.65% of a sample with some 150,000 clones, about 85% of them seen once.

V is TRBV19 and J is TRBJ1-3; TRBD1 aligns across 7 bases. The sequenced material came from peripheral blood. This receptor was identified in a man aged 60 to 75 with COVID-19, enrolled during active disease. In DNA form, the CDR3 reads TGTGCCAGTAGTGCGGGACAGAGCTCTGGAAACACCATATATTTT. Residues: CASSAGQSSGNTIYF.